This T cell receptor (beta chain) was captured by sequencing in a study of molecular identifiers for immune sequencing clone quantification. Study findings and constraints: A shared barcode on identical TCR molecules could lead to underestimated sizes for highly expanded clones. Detecting spiked Jurkat TCR RNA from one cell among about a million naive cells was reportedly possible.

The table lists this clonotype with many counts. The antigen remains unidentified. TCRdb analysed the PCR reads with MiXCR anew, one entry per CDR3 protein. The sample lists hundreds of thousands of distinct CDR3 sequences, less than 30% occurring once. The CDR3 extends over 13 amino acids. The V and J ends lost 5 bases and 4 bases respectively, with 12 bases between them. Looked up from germline, CDR1 is SQVTM and CDR2 is ANQGSEA. Sequenced: naive CD8+ T cells from blood, with Jurkat cell RNA spiked in. The subset is: FACS-sorted CD8+CD4-CCR7+CD45RA+ naive T cells. The chain has TRBV29-1 and TRBJ2-1; D gene ambiguous. This TCR was recovered from a human donor in good health. Some libraries in this study had Jurkat cell RNA spiked in. CDR3 amino acids: CSVSEQTYNEQFF. The CDR3 DNA sequence: TGCAGCGTTTCTGAACAGACGTACAATGAGCAGTTCTTC.